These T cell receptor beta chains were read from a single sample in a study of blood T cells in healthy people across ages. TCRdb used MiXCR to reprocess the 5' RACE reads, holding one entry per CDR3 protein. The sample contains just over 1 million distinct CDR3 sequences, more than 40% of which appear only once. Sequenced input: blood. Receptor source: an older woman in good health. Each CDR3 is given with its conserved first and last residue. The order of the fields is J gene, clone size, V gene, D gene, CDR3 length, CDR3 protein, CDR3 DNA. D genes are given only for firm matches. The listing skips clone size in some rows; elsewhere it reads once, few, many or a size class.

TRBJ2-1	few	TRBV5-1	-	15	CASSLAFTSYNEQFF	TGCGCCAGCAGCTTGGCCTTTACGTCCTACAATGAGCAGTTCTTC
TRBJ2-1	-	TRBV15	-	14	CATSRTGRPNEQFF	TGTGCCACCAGCAGAACGGGAAGGCCCAATGAGCAGTTCTTC
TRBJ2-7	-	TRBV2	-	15	CASRGDSRRPYEQYF	TGTGCCAGCAGGGGGGACTCACGGAGACCATACGAGCAGTACTTC
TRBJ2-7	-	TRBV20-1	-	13	CSAGRRFSYEQYF	TGCAGTGCTGGTAGGCGTTTCTCCTACGAGCAGTACTTC
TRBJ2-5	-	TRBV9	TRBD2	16	CASSVSIAGDHNEQYF	TGTGCCAGCAGCGTTTCGATAGCGGGAGACCACAATGAGCAGTACTTC
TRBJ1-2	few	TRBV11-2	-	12	CASSSKQGGYTF	TGTGCCAGCAGCTCAAAACAGGGAGGCTACACCTTC
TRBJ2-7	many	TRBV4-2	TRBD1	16	CASSQDMTGGRIEQYF	TGTGCCAGCAGCCAAGATATGACAGGGGGTCGGATCGAGCAGTACTTC
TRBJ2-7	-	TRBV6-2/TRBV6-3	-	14	CASRYPTGPYEQYF	TGTGCCAGCAGGTATCCCACAGGGCCCTACGAGCAGTACTTC
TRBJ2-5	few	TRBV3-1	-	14	CASSQEQGEETQYF	TGTGCCAGCAGCCAAGAACAGGGCGAGGAGACCCAGTACTTC
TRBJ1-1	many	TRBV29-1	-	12	CSSRTANTEAFF	TGCAGCTCCCGGACGGCCAACACTGAAGCTTTCTTT